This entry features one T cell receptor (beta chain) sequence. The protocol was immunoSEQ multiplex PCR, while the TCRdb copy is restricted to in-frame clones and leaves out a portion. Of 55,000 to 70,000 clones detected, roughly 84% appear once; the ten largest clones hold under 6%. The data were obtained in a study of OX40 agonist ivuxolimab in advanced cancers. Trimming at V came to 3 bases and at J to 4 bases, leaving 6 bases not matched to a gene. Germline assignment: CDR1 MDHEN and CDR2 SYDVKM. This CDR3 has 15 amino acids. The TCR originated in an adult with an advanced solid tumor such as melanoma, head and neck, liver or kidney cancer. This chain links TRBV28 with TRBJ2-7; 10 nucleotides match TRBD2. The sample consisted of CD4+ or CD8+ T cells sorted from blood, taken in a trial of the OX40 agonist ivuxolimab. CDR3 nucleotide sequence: TGTGCCAGCAGTTTCTCTCTAGCGGGAGCATACGAGCAGTACTTC. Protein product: CASSFSLAGAYEQYF.